This T cell receptor beta chain derives from a study of spatial heterogeneity in lung cancer. Study information: Patients with untreated early-stage non-small cell lung cancer, numbering 55 to 75, were the donors. Median follow-up for sequenced PBMC samples was two to three years after resection, when such samples existed.

This CDR3 has 14 residues. V lost 2 bases, J lost 0 bases, and 5 bases lay in between. CDR1 and CDR2 from the germline V gene are SGHRS and YFSETQ. Documented time point: blood at routine non-recurrence follow-up after resection. Whole RNA, which was extracted from tumor, nontumor lung tissue or frozen PBMC, was sequenced without any cell sorting. A distinct unique molecular identifier was carried by each TCR cDNA molecule. MiXCR was run by TCRdb on the 5' RACE reads, yielding one entry per CDR3 protein. The sample consists of approximately 100,000 distinct CDR3 sequences, just under 20% of them appearing once.

This rearrangement joins TRBV5-1 to TRBJ1-4; D is unclear. The source was PBMCs, collected at follow-up. The clonotype comes from a male donor with early-stage non-small cell lung cancer. In nucleotides, the CDR3 is TGCGCCAGCAGCTTTGACGCAACTAATGAAAAACTGTTTTTT. The encoded protein is CASSFDATNEKLFF.